A selection of T cell receptor beta chains follows, all from one sample in a study of shared clonotypes between healthy human individuals. The table came from immunoSEQ multiplex PCR; TCRdb's copy has only in-frame clones and leaves some out. The data contain some 1,100,000 clones, roughly 74% of them singletons. Source material: memory CD4+ T cells from PBMCs. The receptors were gathered from a man aged 18 to 35 in good health. Some clones in this sample may be carry-over from other donors' samples. The CDR3 runs from the conserved cysteine through the conserved F or W. D genes are given only for firm matches. A clone size is listed for some rows: how often the clone was seen (once, few, many), or a class if it is expanded.

- TRBD1 TRBJ2-5 TRBV5-4 TGTGCCAGCAGCTTGGCCCCGGGACAGGGGTATGGAGAGACCCAGTACTTC CASSLAPGQGYGETQYF
few TRBD2 TRBJ2-7 TRBV13 TGTGCCAGCAAAGCTAGCGGGTGGGCCAAGCAGTACTTC CASKASGWAKQYF
- TRBD1 TRBJ2-1 TRBV6-5 TGTGCCAGCAGTTACTCACCCCACAGGGGTGAGCAGTTCTTC CASSYSPHRGEQFF
- - TRBJ2-1 TRBV20-1 TGCAGTGCTAGAGGCCACGGTGAGCAGTTCTTC CSARGHGEQFF
- TRBD2 TRBJ2-7 TRBV9 TGTGCCAGCAGCGTAGGTGGGACTAGGAACTACGAGCAGTACTTC CASSVGGTRNYEQYF
- TRBD1 TRBJ1-1 TRBV6-1 TGTGCCAGCAGTGCGCAGGGGGCAGTGAACACTGAAGCTTTCTTT CASSAQGAVNTEAFF
- - TRBJ2-7 TRBV6-1 TGTGCCAGCAGTGTCCACGGCGACAACTACGAGCAGTACTTC CASSVHGDNYEQYF
- - TRBJ2-5 TRBV7-2 TGTGCCAGCAGCTTAGCGCTAGGACGGGTAGAGACCCAGTACTTC CASSLALGRVETQYF
few - TRBJ2-4 TRBV5-6 TGTGCCAGCAGCTTGGGAGTAGCCAAAAACATTCAGTACTTC CASSLGVAKNIQYF
- - TRBJ1-4 TRBV29-1 TGCAGCGTTGAAAGGGGTAGCGGTGAAAAACTGTTTTTT CSVERGSGEKLFF
- - TRBJ1-1 TRBV5-5 TGTGCCAGCAGCTTCTGGGGGGCCCCTGAAGCTTTCTTT CASSFWGAPEAFF
- - TRBJ2-2 TRBV5-5 TGTGCCAGCAGCAGAGGAGAGGTCGCCGGGGAGCTGTTTTTT CASSRGEVAGELFF
few - TRBJ2-2 TRBV7-3 TGTGCCAGCAGCTGGACCCCTCCTCCCACCGGGGAGCTGTTTTTT CASSWTPPPTGELFF
- TRBD1 TRBJ1-4 TRBV6-6 TGTGCCAGCACCTTTACCGGGACAGGGGACGAAAAACTGTTTTTT CASTFTGTGDEKLFF
- - TRBJ1-1 TRBV28 TGTGCCAGCAGTTCCGGGGGGGCACAGGGAACGAACACTGAAGCTTTCTTT CASSSGGAQGTNTEAFF
few - TRBJ1-2 TRBV7-3 TGTGCCAGCAGCTTACTCCCTAACTATGGCTACACCTTC CASSLLPNYGYTF
- - TRBJ1-4 TRBV5-1 TGCGCCAGCAGCCGGGACACCGGATATGAAAAACTGTTTTTT CASSRDTGYEKLFF
- TRBD1 TRBJ1-2 TRBV29-1 TGCAGCGTCCGACAGGGGCCAAACTATGGCTACACCTTC CSVRQGPNYGYTF
- TRBD1 TRBJ1-2 TRBV28 TGTGCCAGCAGAGGACCAGGGACAGGGGACTATGGCTACACCTTC CASRGPGTGDYGYTF
- - TRBJ1-1 TRBV29-1 TGCAGCGTTGCGGCAGGGCAGTGGGGGACTGAAGCTTTCTTT CSVAAGQWGTEAFF
- TRBD1 TRBJ1-1 TRBV7-9 TGTGCCAGCAGCTTAACAGGGGCGAACACTGAAGCTTTCTTT CASSLTGANTEAFF
- TRBD2 TRBJ2-3 TRBV28 TGTGCCAGCAGTTGGAGCGGGGCTAGCACAGATACGCAGTATTTT CASSWSGASTDTQYF
- TRBD2 TRBJ2-3 TRBV7-9 TGTGCCAGCAGCGTAAGACCTGGGGCGGGAGATAGGTATTTT CASSVRPGAGDRYF
few - TRBJ2-7 TRBV28 TGTGCCACCTTGGGGCCTGGCCACTACGAGCAGTACTTC CATLGPGHYEQYF
- - TRBJ2-2 TRBV19 TGTGCCAGTGGAGGACGCGCGGGCGGGGAGCTGTTTTTT CASGGRAGGELFF
- TRBD1 TRBJ1-2 TRBV30 TGTGCCTGGAGTGTAATAGGGACAGTCTATGGCTACACCTTC CAWSVIGTVYGYTF
many - TRBJ1-4 TRBV19 TGTGCCAGTAGTATTTCAGGGGAAAATGAAAAACTGTTTTTT CASSISGENEKLFF
once TRBD1 TRBJ1-4 TRBV5-1 TGCGCCAGCAGCGGAACACTTACAGGGGGCGGGGAAAAACTGTTTTTT CASSGTLTGGGEKLFF
few - TRBJ2-6 TRBV5-1 TGCGCCAGCAGCTTAGGGCCTAAGGCTGGGGCCAACGTCCTGACTTTC CASSLGPKAGANVLTF
- - TRBJ2-7 TRBV7-6 TGTGCCAGCTCGGGGTCGCCTACGGGGGAGCAGTACTTC CASSGSPTGEQYF
- - TRBJ1-5 TRBV10-1 TGCGCCAGCAGCGGGGCCCCCGACCAGCCCCAGCATTTT CASSGAPDQPQHF
few - TRBJ1-2 TRBV16 TGTGCCAGCAGCCTCTCCGCAGGGGCTTCTGGCTACACCTTC CASSLSAGASGYTF
- TRBD1 TRBJ1-2 TRBV4-1 TGCGCCAGCAGCCAAGGGACAGGGGTTTCCTATGGCTACACCTTC CASSQGTGVSYGYTF
- - TRBJ2-3 TRBV10-1 TGCGCCAGCAGTGAACCAGACTTGGCAGCAGATACGCAGTATTTT CASSEPDLAADTQYF
- - TRBJ2-1 TRBV29-1 TGCAGCGTCAGAAGAATGACAGTCTACAATGAGCAGTTCTTC CSVRRMTVYNEQFF
- - TRBJ1-4 TRBV16 TGTGCCAGCAGCCAATCGGGAGAAAAACTGTTTTTT CASSQSGEKLFF
few TRBD1 TRBJ2-7 TRBV4-3 TGCGCCAGCAGCCTCAGGACAGGGGTGGGCGAGCAGTACTTC CASSLRTGVGEQYF
- - TRBJ1-6 TRBV7-9 TGTGCCAGCAGCTCGTCGCCAGGGTATTCACCCCTCCACTTT CASSSSPGYSPLHF
- - TRBJ2-7 TRBV15 TGTGCCACCAGCAGAGATCACGAGCAGTACTTC CATSRDHEQYF
- TRBD2 TRBJ2-3 TRBV5-1 TGCGCCAGCAGCACTGGGACTAGCGGGGCTTCAGATACGCAGTATTTT CASSTGTSGASDTQYF
- TRBD1 TRBJ2-7 TRBV16 TGTGCCAGCAGTCGGGGACAGGGTGCGCTGAACGAGCAGTACTTC CASSRGQGALNEQYF
- TRBD2 TRBJ2-1 TRBV2 TGTGCCAGCAGAAGACTAGCGGGAGGGTACAATGAGCAGTTCTTC CASRRLAGGYNEQFF
- - TRBJ1-5 TRBV28 TGTGCCAGCAGTCGCCGGGGGGTGAGGGGGAACAATCAGCCCCAGCATTTT CASSRRGVRGNNQPQHF
- - TRBJ2-2 TRBV7-2 TGTGCCAGCAGCTCGAGGAGAGGTACCGGGGAGCTGTTTTTT CASSSRRGTGELFF
- - TRBJ2-1 TRBV5-5 TGTGCCAGCAGCTTGGGCGGAGCTCGGTACAATGAGCAGTTCTTC CASSLGGARYNEQFF
- TRBD1 TRBJ2-2 TRBV18 TGTGCCAGCTCACCAACAGGGGGCCGTAGCGGGGAGCTGTTTTTT CASSPTGGRSGELFF
once - TRBJ1-5 TRBV19 TGTGCCAGTAGTACCAGTTATCAGCCCCAGCATTTT CASSTSYQPQHF
- - TRBJ2-3 TRBV19 TGTGCCAGTAGACGAACTGCTGGCACAGATACGCAGTATTTT CASRRTAGTDTQYF
- - TRBJ2-1 TRBV4-2 TGTGCCAGCAGCCTCATAGCGGCCCAAAACAATGAGCAGTTCTTC CASSLIAAQNNEQFF